The present T cell receptor (beta chain) was sequenced within a study of CD8+ T cells in alopecia areata. Study-level information: For treated patients, severity scores reflected the percentage of scalp area affected.

V was shortened by 0 bases and J by 1 base, with 7 bases between the two germline ends. CDR3 length equals 15 residues. CDR1 SGDLS and CDR2 YYNGEE come from the germline V gene. Treatment meaning: oral pan-JAK inhibitor, 5-10 mg twice daily. cDNA prepared by RNA extraction and subsequent reverse transcription served as the template for sequencing. The method was immunoSEQ multiplex PCR; TCRdb's version includes in-frame clones alone and lacks a portion of them. The sample records 160,000 or so clones, roughly 58% being singletons. This clone has only a few counts. This TCR derives from a human donor with alopecia areata. This chain uses TRBV9 with TRBJ2-2, with D uncertain. Sequenced here: CD4+ T cells sorted from blood, sampled around week 55, from a patient treated with tofacitinib. The CDR3 reads CASSVEPKNTGELFF. CDR3 coding DNA: TGTGCCAGCAGCGTAGAACCTAAGAACACCGGGGAGCTGTTTTTT.